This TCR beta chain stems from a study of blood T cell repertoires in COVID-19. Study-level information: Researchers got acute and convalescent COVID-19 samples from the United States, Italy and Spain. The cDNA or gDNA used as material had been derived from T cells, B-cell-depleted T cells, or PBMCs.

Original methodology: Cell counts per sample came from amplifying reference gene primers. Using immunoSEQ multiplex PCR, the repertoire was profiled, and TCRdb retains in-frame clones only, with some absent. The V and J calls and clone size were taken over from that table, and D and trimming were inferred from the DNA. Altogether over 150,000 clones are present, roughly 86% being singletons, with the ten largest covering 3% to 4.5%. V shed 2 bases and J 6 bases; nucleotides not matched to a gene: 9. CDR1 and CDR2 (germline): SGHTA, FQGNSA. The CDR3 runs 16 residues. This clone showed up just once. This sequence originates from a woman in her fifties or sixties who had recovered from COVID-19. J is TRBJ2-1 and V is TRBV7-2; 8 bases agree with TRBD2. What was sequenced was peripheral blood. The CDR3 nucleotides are TGTGCCAGCAGCTTAAGTAGCGGGGTGCCTCCCAATGAGCAGTTCTTC. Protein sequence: CASSLSSGVPPNEQFF.